This T cell receptor beta chain was observed in a study of T cells in Graves' hyperthyroidism and ophthalmopathy. Study results and caveats: Among thyroid clonotypes expanded above 0.001, most also appeared in blood.

This clonotype was recorded at least ten times. Its cognate antigen is unknown. V lost 5 bases and J 0 bases, leaving 6 bases between the germline ends. In germline, CDR1 is GTSNPN, CDR2 SVGIG (reference sequence). The CDR3 runs to 12 residues. Template material for amplifying TCR beta CDR3 regions consisted of RNA transcripts. HTBI primers were used for first-round RT-PCR of the TCR CDR3. TCRdb re-called the multiplex PCR reads through MiXCR, storing one row per CDR3 protein. The data hold 150,000 to 200,000 distinct CDR3 sequences, with 9.4% observed a single time. Sequencing was done on a sample of blood. The TCR sequence derives from a woman between 18 and 29 years old with Graves' hyperthyroidism that later progressed to Graves' ophthalmopathy. The chain has TRBV30 and TRBJ2-3; D call uncertain. The CDR3 nucleotides read TGTGCCTGGGGTTATAGCACAGATACGCAGTATTTT. It encodes CAWGYSTDTQYF.